The rows below give T cell receptor beta chains drawn from one sample of a study of identical twins. Each CDR3 protein is one row after TCRdb ran MiXCR on the 5' RACE reads. The sample has about 190,000 distinct CDR3 sequences, around a sixth seen once. This sample was shared with a second study, whose subject was T cells expressing NK-cell markers.

Material: CD8+ T cells sorted from blood. The source is a woman under 30 in good health. The CDR3 runs from the conserved cysteine through the conserved F or W. D genes are given only for firm matches. The listing skips clone size in some rows; elsewhere it reads once, few, many or a size class.

j_gene: TRBJ2-5; v_gene: TRBV19; d_gene: TRBD1; len: 13; abundance: NA; CDR3aa: CASSRQGRETQYF; CDR3nt: TGTGCCAGTAGCCGACAGGGGAGGGAGACCCAGTACTTC
j_gene: TRBJ1-2; v_gene: TRBV19; d_gene: NA; len: 13; abundance: NA; CDR3aa: CASSWTENYGYTF; CDR3nt: TGTGCCAGTAGTTGGACGGAGAACTATGGCTACACCTTC
j_gene: TRBJ2-7; v_gene: TRBV11-3; d_gene: NA; len: 14; abundance: few; CDR3aa: CASSLGPGFYEQYF; CDR3nt: TGTGCCAGCAGCTTGGGTCCCGGGTTCTACGAGCAGTACTTC
j_gene: TRBJ2-1; v_gene: TRBV4-1; d_gene: TRBD2; len: 20; abundance: NA; CDR3aa: CASSQRYPWEGLAGYNEQFF; CDR3nt: TGCGCCAGCAGCCAAAGGTACCCCTGGGAGGGACTAGCGGGGTACAATGAGCAGTTCTTC
j_gene: TRBJ2-1; v_gene: TRBV2; d_gene: TRBD2; len: 16; abundance: NA; CDR3aa: CASSDPRGGQVNEQFF; CDR3nt: TGTGCCAGCAGTGACCCACGGGGGGGCCAAGTCAATGAGCAGTTCTTC
j_gene: TRBJ2-5; v_gene: TRBV6-1; d_gene: TRBD1; len: 14; abundance: NA; CDR3aa: CASSTRQGLETQYF; CDR3nt: TGTGCCAGCAGTACCAGACAGGGTCTGGAGACCCAGTACTTC
j_gene: TRBJ2-7; v_gene: TRBV29-1; d_gene: NA; len: 13; abundance: NA; CDR3aa: CSVEGGNSYEQYF; CDR3nt: TGCAGCGTTGAGGGGGGCAACTCCTACGAGCAGTACTTC
j_gene: TRBJ2-1; v_gene: TRBV7-8; d_gene: TRBD1; len: 14; abundance: NA; CDR3aa: CASSPQGEYNEQFF; CDR3nt: TGTGCCAGCAGCCCCCAGGGGGAGTACAATGAGCAGTTCTTC
j_gene: TRBJ2-7; v_gene: TRBV29-1; d_gene: NA; len: 12; abundance: NA; CDR3aa: CSVEFEGYEQYF; CDR3nt: TGCAGCGTTGAGTTTGAGGGATACGAGCAGTACTTC
j_gene: TRBJ2-1; v_gene: TRBV15; d_gene: TRBD2; len: 15; abundance: few; CDR3aa: CATRRESGRGNEQFF; CDR3nt: TGTGCCACCAGAAGGGAGAGCGGGAGAGGCAATGAGCAGTTCTTC
j_gene: TRBJ2-5; v_gene: TRBV5-1; d_gene: NA; len: 14; abundance: NA; CDR3aa: CASSLAGVPETQYF; CDR3nt: TGCGCCAGCAGCTTGGCGGGAGTCCCAGAGACCCAGTACTTC
j_gene: TRBJ2-1; v_gene: TRBV4-1; d_gene: TRBD2; len: 16; abundance: NA; CDR3aa: CASSQENSGGYNEQFF; CDR3nt: TGCGCCAGCAGCCAAGAGAACTCGGGGGGGTACAATGAGCAGTTCTTC
j_gene: TRBJ2-7; v_gene: TRBV9; d_gene: NA; len: 17; abundance: NA; CDR3aa: CASAPPPPGTGNYEQYF; CDR3nt: TGTGCCAGCGCCCCCCCTCCGCCAGGGACTGGAAACTACGAGCAGTACTTC
j_gene: TRBJ1-6; v_gene: TRBV5-6; d_gene: NA; len: 15; abundance: few; CDR3aa: CASSFGTDNNSPLHF; CDR3nt: TGTGCCAGCAGCTTCGGTACAGATAATAATTCACCCCTCCACTTT
j_gene: TRBJ1-1; v_gene: TRBV19; d_gene: NA; len: 14; abundance: NA; CDR3aa: CASTLRGPNTEAFF; CDR3nt: TGTGCCAGTACCCTTCGCGGGCCCAACACTGAAGCTTTCTTT
j_gene: TRBJ2-1; v_gene: TRBV5-1; d_gene: NA; len: 16; abundance: few; CDR3aa: CASSLVWAGSYNEQFF; CDR3nt: TGCGCCAGCAGCTTGGTTTGGGCGGGGTCCTACAATGAGCAGTTCTTC
j_gene: TRBJ2-1; v_gene: TRBV27; d_gene: NA; len: 14; abundance: few; CDR3aa: CASSYRGESNEQFF; CDR3nt: TGTGCCAGCAGTTACCGCGGGGAGTCCAATGAGCAGTTCTTC
j_gene: TRBJ2-3; v_gene: TRBV25-1; d_gene: NA; len: 12; abundance: NA; CDR3aa: CASGAGTDTQYF; CDR3nt: TGTGCCAGCGGGGCGGGGACAGATACGCAGTATTTT
j_gene: TRBJ2-7; v_gene: TRBV9; d_gene: TRBD1; len: 18; abundance: NA; CDR3aa: CASSVEEPQGPHSYEQYF; CDR3nt: TGTGCCAGCAGCGTCGAGGAGCCACAGGGGCCTCACTCCTACGAGCAGTACTTC
j_gene: TRBJ2-1; v_gene: TRBV20-1; d_gene: NA; len: 12; abundance: few; CDR3aa: CSASPSNNEQFF; CDR3nt: TGCAGTGCTAGTCCTAGCAACAATGAGCAGTTCTTC
j_gene: TRBJ2-7; v_gene: TRBV7-9; d_gene: NA; len: 14; abundance: NA; CDR3aa: CASSPTVAVYEQYF; CDR3nt: TGTGCCAGCAGCCCAACCGTAGCCGTCTACGAGCAGTACTTC
j_gene: TRBJ2-7; v_gene: TRBV20-1; d_gene: NA; len: 13; abundance: few; CDR3aa: CSVVFGVSYEQYF; CDR3nt: TGCAGTGTCGTCTTCGGGGTCTCCTACGAGCAGTACTTC
j_gene: TRBJ2-1; v_gene: TRBV27; d_gene: NA; len: 11; abundance: many; CDR3aa: CATSQLNEQFF; CDR3nt: TGTGCCACCTCGCAACTTAATGAGCAGTTCTTC
j_gene: TRBJ2-3; v_gene: TRBV7-3; d_gene: NA; len: 15; abundance: few; CDR3aa: CASSLIGRSSDTQYF; CDR3nt: TGTGCCAGCAGCCTAATTGGTCGTTCCTCAGATACGCAGTATTTT
j_gene: TRBJ1-6; v_gene: TRBV7-9; d_gene: NA; len: 17; abundance: many; CDR3aa: CASSPPGVGAAYSPLHF; CDR3nt: TGTGCCAGCAGCCCCCCCGGGGTGGGGGCTGCTTATTCACCCCTCCACTTT
j_gene: TRBJ1-1; v_gene: TRBV20-1; d_gene: TRBD1; len: 15; abundance: NA; CDR3aa: CSARDLGQGDTEAFF; CDR3nt: TGCAGTGCTAGAGATCTAGGACAGGGGGACACTGAAGCTTTCTTT
j_gene: TRBJ2-3; v_gene: TRBV12-3/TRBV12-4; d_gene: NA; len: 11; abundance: few; CDR3aa: CASKGTDTQYF; CDR3nt: TGTGCCAGCAAGGGCACAGATACGCAGTATTTT
j_gene: TRBJ1-4; v_gene: TRBV5-6; d_gene: NA; len: 13; abundance: few; CDR3aa: CASSLGGLQKLFF; CDR3nt: TGTGCCAGCAGCTTGGGAGGTTTACAGAAACTGTTTTTT
j_gene: TRBJ2-1; v_gene: TRBV5-1; d_gene: TRBD2; len: 18; abundance: few; CDR3aa: CASSLWGSGRAVYNEQFF; CDR3nt: TGCGCCAGCAGCTTATGGGGTAGCGGGAGGGCAGTCTACAATGAGCAGTTCTTC
j_gene: TRBJ2-5; v_gene: TRBV9; d_gene: NA; len: 14; abundance: few; CDR3aa: CASSEGIYQETQYF; CDR3nt: TGTGCCAGCAGCGAGGGAATTTACCAAGAGACCCAGTACTTC
j_gene: TRBJ1-1; v_gene: TRBV30; d_gene: NA; len: 12; abundance: many; CDR3aa: CAWSILDTEAFF; CDR3nt: TGTGCCTGGAGTATTCTAGACACTGAAGCTTTCTTT
j_gene: TRBJ2-7; v_gene: TRBV2; d_gene: NA; len: 14; abundance: NA; CDR3aa: CASSGLTYPYEQYF; CDR3nt: TGTGCCAGCAGCGGACTGACCTATCCCTACGAGCAGTACTTC
j_gene: TRBJ2-7; v_gene: TRBV27; d_gene: NA; len: 13; abundance: NA; CDR3aa: CASSNGKFREQYF; CDR3nt: TGTGCCAGCAGTAACGGGAAATTCCGCGAGCAGTACTTC
j_gene: TRBJ1-1; v_gene: TRBV14; d_gene: TRBD1; len: 13; abundance: few; CDR3aa: CASSDRGNTEAFF; CDR3nt: TGTGCCAGCAGCGACAGGGGGAACACTGAAGCTTTCTTT
j_gene: TRBJ1-1; v_gene: TRBV29-1; d_gene: NA; len: 13; abundance: many; CDR3aa: CSVEDRGVAEAFF; CDR3nt: TGCAGCGTTGAAGATAGAGGGGTGGCTGAAGCTTTCTTT
j_gene: TRBJ2-7; v_gene: TRBV3-1; d_gene: NA; len: 16; abundance: NA; CDR3aa: CASSQDGGGGWNEQYF; CDR3nt: TGTGCCAGCAGCCAAGACGGCGGAGGGGGCTGGAACGAGCAGTACTTC
j_gene: TRBJ1-1; v_gene: TRBV7-2; d_gene: NA; len: 15; abundance: NA; CDR3aa: CASSLADWINTEAFF; CDR3nt: TGTGCCAGCAGCTTAGCGGATTGGATTAACACTGAAGCTTTCTTT